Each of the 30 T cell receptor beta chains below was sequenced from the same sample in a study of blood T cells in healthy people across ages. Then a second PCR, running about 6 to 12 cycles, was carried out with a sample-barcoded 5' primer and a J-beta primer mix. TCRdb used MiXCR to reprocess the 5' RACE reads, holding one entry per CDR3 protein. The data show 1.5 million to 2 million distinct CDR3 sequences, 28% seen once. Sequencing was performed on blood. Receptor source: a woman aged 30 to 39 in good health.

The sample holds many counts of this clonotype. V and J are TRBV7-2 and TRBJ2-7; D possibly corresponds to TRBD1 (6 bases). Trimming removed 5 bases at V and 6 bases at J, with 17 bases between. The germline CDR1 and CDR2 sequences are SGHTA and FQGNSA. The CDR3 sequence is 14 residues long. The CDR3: CASSRGDRSGEQYF. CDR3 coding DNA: TGTGCCAGCAGCCGCGGAGACAGGTCGGGCGAGCAGTACTTC.

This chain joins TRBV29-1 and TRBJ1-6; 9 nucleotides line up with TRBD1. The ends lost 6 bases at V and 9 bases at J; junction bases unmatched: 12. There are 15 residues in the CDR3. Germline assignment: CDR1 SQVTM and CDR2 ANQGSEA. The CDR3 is CSVDLGTGKGSPLHF. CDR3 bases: TGCAGCGTCGATTTGGGGACAGGGAAGGGTTCACCCCTCCACTTT.

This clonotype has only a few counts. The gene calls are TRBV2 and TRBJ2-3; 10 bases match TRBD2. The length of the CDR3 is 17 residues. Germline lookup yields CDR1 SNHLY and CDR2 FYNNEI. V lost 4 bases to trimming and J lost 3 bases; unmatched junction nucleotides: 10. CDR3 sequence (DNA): TGTGCCAGCAGTGGGTTTAGCACTAGCGGGATAACAGATACGCAGTATTTT. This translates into CASSGFSTSGITDTQYF.

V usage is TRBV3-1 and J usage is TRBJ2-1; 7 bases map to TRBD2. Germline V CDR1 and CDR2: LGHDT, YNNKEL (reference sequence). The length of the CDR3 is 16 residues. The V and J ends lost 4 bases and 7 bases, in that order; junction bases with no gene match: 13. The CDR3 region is CASSLNQRENRNEQFF. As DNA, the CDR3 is TGTGCCAGCAGCCTTAACCAGCGGGAAAATCGTAATGAGCAGTTCTTC.

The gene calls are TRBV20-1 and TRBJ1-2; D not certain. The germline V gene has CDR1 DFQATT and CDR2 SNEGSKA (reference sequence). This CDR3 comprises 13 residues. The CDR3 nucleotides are TGCAAAGCGACACCCTCTTGGGGCTATGGCTACACCTTC. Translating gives CKATPSWGYGYTF.

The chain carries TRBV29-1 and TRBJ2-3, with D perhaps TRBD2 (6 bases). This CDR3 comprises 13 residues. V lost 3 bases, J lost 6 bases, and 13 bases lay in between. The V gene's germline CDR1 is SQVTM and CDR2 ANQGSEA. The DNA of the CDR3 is TGCAGCGTTGATCCTCGGACTACCGATACGCAGTATTTT. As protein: CSVDPRTTDTQYF.

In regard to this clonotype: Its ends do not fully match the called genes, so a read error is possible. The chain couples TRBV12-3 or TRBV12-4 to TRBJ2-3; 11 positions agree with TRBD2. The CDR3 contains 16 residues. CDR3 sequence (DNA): TGTGCCAACAGTTTAAGAACTAGCGGGGGCCTAGATACGCAGTATTTT. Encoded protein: CANSLRTSGGLDTQYF.

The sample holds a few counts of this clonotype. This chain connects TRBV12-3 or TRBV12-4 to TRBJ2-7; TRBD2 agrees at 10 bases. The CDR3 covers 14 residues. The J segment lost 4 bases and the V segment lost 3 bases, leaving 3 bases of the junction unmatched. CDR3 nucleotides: TGTGCCAGCAGTTTCCAGCGGGAGGGTTACGAGCAGTACTTC. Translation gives CASSFQREGYEQYF.

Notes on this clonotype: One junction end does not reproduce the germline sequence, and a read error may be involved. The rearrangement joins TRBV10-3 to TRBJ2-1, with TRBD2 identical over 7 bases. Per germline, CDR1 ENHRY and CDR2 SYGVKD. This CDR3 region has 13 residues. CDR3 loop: CAIRTRPYDEQFF. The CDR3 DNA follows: TGTGCCATCCGGACTAGACCCTACGATGAGCAGTTCTTC.

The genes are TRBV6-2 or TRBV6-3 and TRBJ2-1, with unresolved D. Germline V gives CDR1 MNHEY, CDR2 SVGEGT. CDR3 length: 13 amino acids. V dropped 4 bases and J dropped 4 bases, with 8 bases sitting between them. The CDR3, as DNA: TGTGCCAGCAGTTCAAAAGCTTACAATGAGCAGTTCTTC. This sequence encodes CASSSKAYNEQFF.

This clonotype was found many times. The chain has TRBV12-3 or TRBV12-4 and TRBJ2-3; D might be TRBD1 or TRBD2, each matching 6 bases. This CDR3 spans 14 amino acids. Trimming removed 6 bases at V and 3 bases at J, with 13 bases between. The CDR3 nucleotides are TGTGCCAGCAGCCTAAGGGGGGCGACAGATACGCAGTATTTT. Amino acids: CASSLRGATDTQYF.

The CDR3 DNA sequence: TGCGCCAGCAGCCCGGACAGGATGAGCAATGAGCAGTTCTTC. Its translation: CASSPDRMSNEQFF. The chain joins TRBV5-1 to TRBJ2-1; 7 nucleotides align to TRBD1. J was trimmed by 6 bases and V by 4 bases; bases with no gene match: 7. Per germline, CDR1 SGHRS and CDR2 YFSETQ. This CDR3 is 14 amino acids long.

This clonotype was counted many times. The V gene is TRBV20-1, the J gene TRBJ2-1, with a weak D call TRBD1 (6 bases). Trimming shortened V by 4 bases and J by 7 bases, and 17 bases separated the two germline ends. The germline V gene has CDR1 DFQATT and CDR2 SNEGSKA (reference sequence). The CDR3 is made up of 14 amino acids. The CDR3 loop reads CSAIRTGIGNEQFF. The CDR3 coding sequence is TGCAGTGCTATACGAACAGGGATCGGAAATGAGCAGTTCTTC.

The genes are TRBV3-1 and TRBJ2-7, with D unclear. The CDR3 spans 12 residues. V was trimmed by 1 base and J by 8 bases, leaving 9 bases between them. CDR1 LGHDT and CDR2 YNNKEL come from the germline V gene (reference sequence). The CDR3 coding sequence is TGTGCCAGCAGCCAAGCCCCGACCAAGCAGTACTTC. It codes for CASSQAPTKQYF.

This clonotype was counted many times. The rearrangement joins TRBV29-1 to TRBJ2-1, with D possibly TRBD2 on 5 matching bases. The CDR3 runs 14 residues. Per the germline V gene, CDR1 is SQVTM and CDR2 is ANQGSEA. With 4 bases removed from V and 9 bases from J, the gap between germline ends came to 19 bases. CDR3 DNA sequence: TGCAGCGTTGTGGGAAGGTCCACGAGGGCTGAGCAGTTCTTC. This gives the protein CSVVGRSTRAEQFF.

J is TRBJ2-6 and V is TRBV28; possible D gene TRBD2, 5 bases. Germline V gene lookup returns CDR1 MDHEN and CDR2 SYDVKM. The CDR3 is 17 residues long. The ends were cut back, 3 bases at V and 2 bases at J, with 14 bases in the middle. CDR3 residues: CASSFQSGKAGANVLTF. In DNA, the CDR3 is TGTGCCAGCAGTTTTCAGTCCGGGAAAGCTGGGGCCAACGTCCTGACTTTC.

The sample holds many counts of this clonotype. The CDR3 is CASSSGTLEQYF. CDR3 coding DNA: TGTGCCAGCAGCTCGGGGACACTCGAGCAGTACTTC. The J gene is TRBJ2-7, the V gene TRBV7-9, with D maybe TRBD1 (6 bases). Germline lookup yields CDR1 SEHNR and CDR2 FQNEAQ (reference sequence). The CDR3 loop spans 12 amino acids. V dropped 4 bases and J dropped 6 bases, with 10 bases sitting between them.

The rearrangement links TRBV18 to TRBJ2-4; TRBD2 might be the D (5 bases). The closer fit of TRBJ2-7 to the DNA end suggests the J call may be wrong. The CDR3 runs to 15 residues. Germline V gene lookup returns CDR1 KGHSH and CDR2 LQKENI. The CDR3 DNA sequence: TGTGCCAGCTCACCTTTGGACGGGAATACCTACGAGCAGTACTTC. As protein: CASSPLDGNTYEQYF.

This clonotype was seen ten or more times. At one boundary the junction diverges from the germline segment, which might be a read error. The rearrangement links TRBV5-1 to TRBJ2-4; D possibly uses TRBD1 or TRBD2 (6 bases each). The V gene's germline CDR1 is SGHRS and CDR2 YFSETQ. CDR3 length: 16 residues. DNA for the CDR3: TGCGCCAACAGCTTGGGCGGGACACTAGCCAAAAACATTCAGTACTTC. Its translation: CANSLGGTLAKNIQYF.

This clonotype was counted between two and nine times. The CDR3 DNA is TGTGCCAGCAGCAACTCAGGGTATCTCACTGAAGCTTTCTTT. As protein: CASSNSGYLTEAFF. V usage is TRBV28 and J usage is TRBJ1-1, with TRBD1 as a possible D gene (5 bases). CDR3 length equals 14 residues. The germline gives CDR1 MDHEN, CDR2 SYDVKM. V was pared by 6 bases and J by 4 bases, with 15 bases between.

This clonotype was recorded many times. The CDR3 loop is CASSLKPGTTDTQYF. In DNA form, the CDR3 reads TGTGCCAGCAGCTTGAAACCGGGGACTACAGATACGCAGTATTTT. The J gene is TRBJ2-3, the V gene TRBV12-3 or TRBV12-4; perhaps TRBD2 as D (6 bases). The V and J ends lost 6 bases and 3 bases respectively, with 16 bases between them. The CDR3 contains 15 residues.

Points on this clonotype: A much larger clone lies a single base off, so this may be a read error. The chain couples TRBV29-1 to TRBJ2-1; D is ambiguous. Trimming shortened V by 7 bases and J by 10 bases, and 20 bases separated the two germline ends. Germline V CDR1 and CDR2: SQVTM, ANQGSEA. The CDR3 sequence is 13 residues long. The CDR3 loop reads CSAGSSGSYEQFF. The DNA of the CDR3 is TGCAGCGCCGGATCTTCGGGTTCCTACGAGCAGTTCTTC.

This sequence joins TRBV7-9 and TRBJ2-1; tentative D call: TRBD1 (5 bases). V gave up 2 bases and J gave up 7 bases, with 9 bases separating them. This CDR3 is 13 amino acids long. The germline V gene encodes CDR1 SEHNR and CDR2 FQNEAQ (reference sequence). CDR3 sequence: CASSLLQVNEQFF. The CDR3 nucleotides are TGTGCCAGCAGCTTACTACAGGTGAATGAGCAGTTCTTC. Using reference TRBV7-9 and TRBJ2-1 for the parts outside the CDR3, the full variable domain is DTGVSQNPRHKITKRGQNVTFRCDPISEHNRLYWYRQTLGQGPEFLTYFQNEAQLEKSRLLSDRFSAERPKGSFSTLEIQRTEQGDSAMYLCASSLLQVNEQFFGPGTRLTVL.

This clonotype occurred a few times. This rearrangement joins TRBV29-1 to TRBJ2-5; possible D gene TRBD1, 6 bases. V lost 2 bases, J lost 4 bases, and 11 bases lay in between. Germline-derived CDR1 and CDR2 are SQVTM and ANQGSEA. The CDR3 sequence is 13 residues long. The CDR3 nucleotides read TGCAGCGTTGAAAGGGACACACGAGAGACCCAGTACTTC. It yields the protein CSVERDTRETQYF.

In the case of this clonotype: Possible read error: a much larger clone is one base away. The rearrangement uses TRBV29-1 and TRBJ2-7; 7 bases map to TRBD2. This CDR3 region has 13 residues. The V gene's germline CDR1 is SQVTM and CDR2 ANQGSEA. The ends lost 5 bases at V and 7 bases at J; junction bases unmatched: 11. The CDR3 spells CSVRLAAYNEQYF. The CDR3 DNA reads TGCAGCGTTAGACTAGCAGCCTACAATGAGCAGTACTTC.

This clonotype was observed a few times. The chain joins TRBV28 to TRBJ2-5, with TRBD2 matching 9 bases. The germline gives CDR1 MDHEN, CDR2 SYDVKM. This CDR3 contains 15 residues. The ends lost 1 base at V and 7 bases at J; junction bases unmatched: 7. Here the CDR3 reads CASSLLAGGPRTQYF. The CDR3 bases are TGTGCCAGCAGTTTATTGGCGGGGGGGCCACGGACCCAGTACTTC.

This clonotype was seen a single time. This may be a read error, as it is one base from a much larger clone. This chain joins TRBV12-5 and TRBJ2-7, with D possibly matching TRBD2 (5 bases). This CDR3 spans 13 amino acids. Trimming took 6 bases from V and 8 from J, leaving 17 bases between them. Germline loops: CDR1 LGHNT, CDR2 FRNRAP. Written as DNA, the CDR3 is TGTGCTAGTGGACCCGGGGTGAGATACAAGCAGTACTTC. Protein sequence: CASGPGVRYKQYF. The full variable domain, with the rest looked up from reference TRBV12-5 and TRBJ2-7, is DARVTQTPRHKVTEMGQEVTMRCQPILGHNTVFWYRQTMMQGLELLAYFRNRAPLDDSGMPKDRFSAEMPDATLATLKIQPSEPRDSAVYFCASGPGVRYKQYFGPGTRLTVT.

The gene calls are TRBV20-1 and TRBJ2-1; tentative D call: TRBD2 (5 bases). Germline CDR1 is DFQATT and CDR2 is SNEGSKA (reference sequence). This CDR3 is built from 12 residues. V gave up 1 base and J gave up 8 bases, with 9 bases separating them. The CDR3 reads CSARAGLDEQFF. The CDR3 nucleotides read TGCAGTGCTAGAGCTGGACTCGATGAGCAGTTCTTC.

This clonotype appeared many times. The CDR3 protein is CASGTGQYISGANVLTF. The DNA of the CDR3 is TGTGCCAGCGGAACGGGACAATATATCTCTGGGGCCAACGTCCTGACTTTC. The chain combines TRBV27 with TRBJ2-6, with D possibly TRBD1 on 6 matching bases. V lost 8 bases and J lost 0, with 17 bases in between. This CDR3 region has 17 residues. From germline, CDR1 is MNHEY and CDR2 SMNVEV (reference sequence).

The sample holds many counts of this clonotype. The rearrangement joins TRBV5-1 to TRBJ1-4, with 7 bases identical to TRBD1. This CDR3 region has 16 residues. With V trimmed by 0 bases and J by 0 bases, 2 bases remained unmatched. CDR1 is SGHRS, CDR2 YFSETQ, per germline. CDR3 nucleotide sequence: TGCGCCAGCAGCTTGGACAGGGGCGCAACTAATGAAAAACTGTTTTTT. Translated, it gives CASSLDRGATNEKLFF.